The rows below give T cell receptor beta chains drawn from one sample of a study of blood T cells in healthy people across ages. TCRdb reprocessed the 5' RACE reads with MiXCR, giving one entry per CDR3 protein. The sample has about 1,400,000 distinct CDR3 sequences; 59% are singletons. The sequenced sample was blood. The receptors derive from a man younger than 35 in good health. The CDR3 runs from the conserved cysteine through the conserved F or W. A D gene is named only where the DNA matches it firmly. Size values are once, few and many counts, or a class for expanded clones, and some rows have none.

CDR3nt | CDR3aa | j_gene | abundance | d_gene | v_gene
TGTGCCAGCTCACCATCGACCGGAGGGGCCAAAAACATTCAGTACTTC | CASSPSTGGAKNIQYF | TRBJ2-4 | - | - | TRBV18
TGCGCCAGCAGCCAAGGGTTCAGCAGGCTTAACTATGGCTACACCTTC | CASSQGFSRLNYGYTF | TRBJ1-2 | - | - | TRBV4-1
TGTGCCAGCAGTCCCCGGGACAGGAGGTCCAAAAACATTCAGTACTTC | CASSPRDRRSKNIQYF | TRBJ2-4 | - | TRBD1 | TRBV27
TGTGCCAGCAGCTTCGGAGCGGGATATAACACCGGGGAGCTGTTTTTT | CASSFGAGYNTGELFF | TRBJ2-2 | - | TRBD2 | TRBV11-2
TGTGCCAGCAGCCAAGATCCAGGGTTGGTCAGGAACACTGAAGCTTTCTTT | CASSQDPGLVRNTEAFF | TRBJ1-1 | - | - | TRBV3-1
TGTGCCAGCAGCAAAAACTTCGCGGGGGGAGACACCGGGGAGCTGTTTTTT | CASSKNFAGGDTGELFF | TRBJ2-2 | - | TRBD2 | TRBV13
TGCAGTGCGATGCCGGGGGGTATTTCCTACGAGCAGTACTTC | CSAMPGGISYEQYF | TRBJ2-7 | - | TRBD2 | TRBV20-1
TGTGCCAGCAGTTACGACGATACTGGGGAGCAGTACTTC | CASSYDDTGEQYF | TRBJ2-7 | - | - | TRBV6-5
TGCGCCAGCAGCCAAAAGACAGGGGGCAATGAAGCTTTCTTT | CASSQKTGGNEAFF | TRBJ1-1 | - | TRBD1 | TRBV4-1
TGTGCCAGCAGTGAAGTCTCCCGTCTCACCGGGGAGCTGTTTTTT | CASSEVSRLTGELFF | TRBJ2-2 | - | - | TRBV6-1
TGCGCCAGCAGCCAAGATTTGGAACAGCCCCAGCATTTT | CASSQDLEQPQHF | TRBJ1-5 | few | - | TRBV4-1
TGTGCCAGCAGCACCACTCGGACAGGAATCTATGGCTACACCTTC | CASSTTRTGIYGYTF | TRBJ1-2 | - | TRBD1 | TRBV6-6
TGCGCCAGCAGCCAACTTAAAGGGGACAGGACTGAAGCTTTCTTT | CASSQLKGDRTEAFF | TRBJ1-1 | - | TRBD1 | TRBV4-1
TGTGCCAGCGGATCCGGGGGGAACTACGAGCAGTACTTC | CASGSGGNYEQYF | TRBJ2-7 | - | TRBD2 | TRBV7-9
TGTGCCAGCAGTCCGAATCCCCTGGCGGGGGACTTCACAGATACGCAGTATTTT | CASSPNPLAGDFTDTQYF | TRBJ2-3 | - | TRBD2 | TRBV27
TGCAGCGTTGAAACGAGGGACAGGATTTCCTCGTACCAAGAGACCCAGTACTTC | CSVETRDRISSYQETQYF | TRBJ2-5 | few | TRBD1 | TRBV29-1